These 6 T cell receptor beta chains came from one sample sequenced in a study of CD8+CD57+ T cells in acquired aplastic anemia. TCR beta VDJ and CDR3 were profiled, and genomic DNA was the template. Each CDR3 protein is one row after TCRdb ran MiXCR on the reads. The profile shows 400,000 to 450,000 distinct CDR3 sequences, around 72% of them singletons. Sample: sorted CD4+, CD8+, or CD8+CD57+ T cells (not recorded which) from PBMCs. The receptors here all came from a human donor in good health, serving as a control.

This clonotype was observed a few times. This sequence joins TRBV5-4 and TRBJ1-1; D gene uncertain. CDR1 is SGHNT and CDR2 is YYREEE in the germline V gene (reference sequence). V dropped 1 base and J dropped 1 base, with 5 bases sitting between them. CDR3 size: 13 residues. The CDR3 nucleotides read TGTGCCAGCAGCTTGCCTGGGAACACTGAAGCTTTCTTT. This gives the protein CASSLPGNTEAFF.

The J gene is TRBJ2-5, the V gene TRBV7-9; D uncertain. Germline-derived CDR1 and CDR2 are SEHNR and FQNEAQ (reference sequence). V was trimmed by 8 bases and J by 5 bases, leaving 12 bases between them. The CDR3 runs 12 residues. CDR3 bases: TGTGCCAGCTCTCGGGCCAGGGAGACCCAGTACTTC. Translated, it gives CASSRARETQYF.

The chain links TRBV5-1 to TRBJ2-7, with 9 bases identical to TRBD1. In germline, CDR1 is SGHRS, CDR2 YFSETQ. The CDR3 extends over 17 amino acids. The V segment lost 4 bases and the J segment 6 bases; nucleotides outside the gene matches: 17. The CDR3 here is CASSTGDREDPGVEQYF. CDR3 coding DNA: TGCGCCAGCAGCACCGGGGACAGGGAGGATCCAGGGGTCGAGCAGTACTTC.

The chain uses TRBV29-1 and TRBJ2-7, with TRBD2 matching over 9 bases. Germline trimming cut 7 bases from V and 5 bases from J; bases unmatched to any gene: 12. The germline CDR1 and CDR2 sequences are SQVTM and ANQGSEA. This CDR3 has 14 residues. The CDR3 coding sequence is TGCAGCGCCATAGCGGGGGTAACACAAGACGAGCAGTACTTC. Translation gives CSAIAGVTQDEQYF.

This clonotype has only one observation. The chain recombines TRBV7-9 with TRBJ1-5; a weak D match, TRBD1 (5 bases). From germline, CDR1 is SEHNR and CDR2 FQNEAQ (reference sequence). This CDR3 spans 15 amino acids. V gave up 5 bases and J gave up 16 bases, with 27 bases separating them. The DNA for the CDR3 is TGTGCCAGCAGCATTACCGGGGCCCGGGGGGATGCCTACCATTTT. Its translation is CASSITGARGDAYHF.

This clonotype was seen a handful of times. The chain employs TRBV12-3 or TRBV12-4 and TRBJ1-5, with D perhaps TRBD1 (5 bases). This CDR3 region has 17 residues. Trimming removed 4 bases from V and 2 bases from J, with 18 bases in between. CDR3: CASSYQPGARGNQPQHF. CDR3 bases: TGTGCCAGCAGTTATCAACCTGGGGCGCGTGGCAATCAGCCCCAGCATTTT.